Each of the 17 T cell receptor beta chains below was sequenced from the same sample in a study of cytomegalovirus exposure and HLA in healthy donors. PCR primers comprised 60 Vbeta and 13 Jbeta primers. Profiling relied on immunoSEQ multiplex PCR, and the TCRdb table lists in-frame clones only, not all of them. This table has over 85,000 clones, around 88% appearing once. Sequenced material: PBMCs. The receptors were gathered from a man between 40 and 49 years old in good health and CMV-seronegative.

The chain uses TRBV28 and TRBJ1-2; D not resolved. V shed 5 bases and J shed 4 bases, with 8 bases lying between them. The CDR3 extends over 12 amino acids. Germline CDR1 reads MDHEN; CDR2 reads SYDVKM. The CDR3 is CASSLDIYGYTF. CDR3 nucleotide sequence: TGTGCCAGCAGTCTCGACATCTATGGCTACACCTTC.

This clone is a singleton in its sample. The V gene is TRBV6-1, the J gene TRBJ2-3; D might be TRBD1 (7 bases). The CDR3 sequence is 16 residues long. V shed 1 base and J shed 3 bases, with 14 bases lying between them. From germline, CDR1 is MNHNS and CDR2 SASEGT. CDR3 loop: CASSEGRGLTTDTQYF. In DNA, the CDR3 is TGTGCCAGCAGTGAAGGGAGGGGGCTAACTACAGATACGCAGTATTTT.

The chain couples TRBV6-5 to TRBJ1-5; TRBD1 matches at 7 bases. The trim removed 6 bases at V and 2 bases at J, leaving 7 bases unmatched. The CDR3 consists of 15 residues. CDR1 and CDR2 from the germline V gene are MNHEY and SVGAGI. The CDR3 region has the DNA TGTGCCAGCAGGCCGACAGGGAGTGGCAATCAGCCCCAGCATTTT. It yields the protein CASRPTGSGNQPQHF.

This sequence joins TRBV27 and TRBJ1-5; 11 bases are shared with TRBD1. This CDR3 has 17 residues. Unmatched junction bases numbered 8, after V lost 3 bases and J lost 4 bases. Per germline, CDR1 MNHEY and CDR2 SMNVEV (reference sequence). This CDR3 reads CASSLGTGGISNQPQHF. CDR3 nucleotides: TGTGCCAGCAGTTTGGGGACAGGGGGAATTTCTAATCAGCCCCAGCATTTT.

The chain is built from TRBV7-2 and TRBJ1-2; 9 bases are a match to TRBD1. This CDR3 spans 15 amino acids. J gave up 4 bases and V 0 bases, and 3 bases lay outside the gene matches. In germline, CDR1 is SGHTA, CDR2 FQGNSA. CDR3 nucleotides: TGTGCCAGCAGCTTAGCTACGGGACAGGGCTATGGCTACACCTTC. Protein product: CASSLATGQGYGYTF.

The chain carries TRBV4-1 and TRBJ1-2; no clear D. CDR1 MGHRA and CDR2 YSYEKL come from the germline V gene. This CDR3 has 15 residues. Trimming pared 1 base from V and 3 bases from J, leaving 12 bases between. CDR3 nucleotide sequence: TGCGCCAGCAGCCAAGGGGCAGGCAGCTACTATGGCTACACCTTC. The encoded protein is CASSQGAGSYYGYTF.

In this sample, this clone turned up once. Because it lacks the conserved phenylalanine or tryptophan at the end, this CDR3 is likely a read error. Because the CDR3's place on the DNA is in doubt, the DNA is left out and the CDR3 is given as listed by TCRdb. The V call is TRBV18, the J call TRBJ2-7; TRBD1 was called by the table and not checked on the DNA. CDR1 and CDR2 from the germline V gene are KGHSH and LQKENI. The CDR3 totals 12 residues, both ends included. The CDR3 sequence is CASSPPTGAPSH.

The gene calls are TRBV4-2 and TRBJ2-7; D possibly corresponds to TRBD2 (5 bases). The length of the CDR3 is 13 residues. Germline V gene lookup returns CDR1 LGHNA and CDR2 YNFKEQ. Trimming removed 9 bases from V and 3 bases from J, with 15 bases in between. The DNA for the CDR3 is TGTGCCAGTGAGGAGGACGTTAACTACGAGCAGTACTTC. Translated, it gives CASEEDVNYEQYF.

The chain employs TRBV6-5 and TRBJ2-7; TRBD1 aligns across 7 bases. Per the germline V gene, CDR1 is MNHEY and CDR2 is SVGAGI. Trimming removed 8 bases from V and 1 base from J; junction bases left unmatched: 11. The CDR3 spans 15 residues. The CDR3 loop is CASGSTGKSSYEQYF. In DNA form, the CDR3 reads TGTGCCAGCGGATCGACAGGGAAAAGTTCCTACGAGCAGTACTTC.

V usage is TRBV18 and J usage is TRBJ2-5; 8 nucleotides align to TRBD2. The V and J ends lost 0 bases and 6 bases, in that order; junction bases with no gene match: 6. The CDR3 consists of 15 residues. CDR1 and CDR2 (germline): KGHSH, LQKENI. The CDR3 is CASSPPVSGGKTQYF. The CDR3 DNA sequence: TGTGCCAGCTCACCACCGGTCAGCGGGGGAAAGACCCAGTACTTC.

V usage is TRBV6-4 and J usage is TRBJ2-3, with 12 bases identical to TRBD2. The junction had 3 bases not matched to a gene; V was cut back by 0 bases and J by 2 bases. CDR3 length: 17 residues. The germline CDR1 and CDR2 sequences are MRHNA and SNTAGT. In DNA form, the CDR3 reads TGTGCCAGCAGTGACTCGACTAGCGGGGGCCCCACAGATACGCAGTATTTT. It encodes CASSDSTSGGPTDTQYF.

The chain joins TRBV5-6 to TRBJ2-3; 9 nucleotides line up with TRBD2. The V and J ends lost 3 bases and 1 base, in that order; junction bases with no gene match: 0. Germline values: CDR1 SGHDT, CDR2 YYEEEE. The CDR3 loop spans 14 amino acids. The DNA of the CDR3 is TGTGCCAGCAGCTGGACTAGCGGCACAGATACGCAGTATTTT. Residues: CASSWTSGTDTQYF. Complete variable domain (other parts from reference TRBV5-6 and TRBJ2-3): DAGVTQSPTHLIKTRGQQVTLRCSPKSGHDTVSWYQQALGQGPQFIFQYYEEEERQRGNFPDRFSGHQFPNYSSELNVNALLLGDSALYLCASSWTSGTDTQYFGPGTRLTVL.

The chain combines TRBV5-6 with TRBJ2-7, with 12 bases matching TRBD1. CDR1 and CDR2 (germline): SGHDT, YYEEEE. J gave up 5 bases and V 3 bases, and 6 bases lay outside the gene matches. This CDR3 contains 15 residues. DNA for the CDR3: TGTGCCAGCAGCTACCCCGGGACAGGGGGCCACGAGCAGTACTTC. Translated, it gives CASSYPGTGGHEQYF.

The gene calls are TRBV29-1 and TRBJ1-1; 7 bases are a match to TRBD1. Germline lookup yields CDR1 SQVTM and CDR2 ANQGSEA. The V and J ends lost 7 bases and 0 bases, in that order; junction bases with no gene match: 5. The CDR3 is made up of 13 amino acids. This CDR3 reads CSGSTGMNTEAFF. CDR3 in DNA: TGCAGCGGATCGACAGGGATGAACACTGAAGCTTTCTTT.

CDR3 bases: TGTGCCAGTAATGCGGGCTACCTGGGAAATCTCGGAAACACCATATATTTT. Its protein is CASNAGYLGNLGNTIYF. This chain joins TRBV19 and TRBJ1-3; D gene uncertain. There are 17 residues in the CDR3. Germline V gene lookup returns CDR1 LNHDA and CDR2 SQIVND (reference sequence). V lost 7 bases and J 4 bases, leaving 23 bases between the germline ends. The full variable domain, completed using reference TRBV19 and TRBJ1-3, is DGGITQSPKYLFRKEGQNVTLSCEQNLNHDAMYWYRQDPGQGLRLIYYSQIVNDFQKGDIAEGYSVSREKKESFPLTVTSAQKNPTAFYLCASNAGYLGNLGNTIYFGEGSWLTVV.

CDR3 protein: CASSYALRGWPYEQYF. The CDR3 DNA reads as TGTGCCAGCAGTTACGCCCTAAGGGGTTGGCCCTACGAGCAGTACTTC. The V gene is TRBV6-5, the J gene TRBJ2-7; maybe TRBD1 (5 bases). The CDR3 runs 16 residues. With 2 bases removed from V and 2 bases from J, the gap between germline ends came to 16 bases. Germline CDR1 and CDR2: MNHEY and SVGAGI.

This chain uses TRBV7-9 with TRBJ2-5; 7 bases match TRBD2. Germline-derived CDR1 and CDR2 are SEHNR and FQNEAQ (reference sequence). The CDR3 spans 14 residues. V lost 5 bases and J lost 2; bases outside the gene matches: 5. CDR3 amino acids: CASSLRDYQETQYF. The CDR3 DNA is TGTGCCAGCAGCCTCCGGGACTATCAAGAGACCCAGTACTTC.